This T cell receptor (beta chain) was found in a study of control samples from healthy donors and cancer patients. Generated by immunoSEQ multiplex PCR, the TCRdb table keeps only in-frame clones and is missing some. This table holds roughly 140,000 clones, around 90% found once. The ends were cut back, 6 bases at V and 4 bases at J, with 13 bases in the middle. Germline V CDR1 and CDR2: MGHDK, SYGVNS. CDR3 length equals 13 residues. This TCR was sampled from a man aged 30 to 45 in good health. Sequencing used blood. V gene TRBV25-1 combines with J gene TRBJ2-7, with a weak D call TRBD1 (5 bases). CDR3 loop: CASRSDKGYEQYF. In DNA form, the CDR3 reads TGTGCCAGCAGATCGGACAAGGGATACGAGCAGTACTTC.